Presented here are 25 T cell receptor beta chains from one specimen sequenced in a study of T cell repertoires in ileal Crohn's disease. Time point denoted: neoterminal ileum biopsy at postoperative endoscopy, about 6 months after surgery. Assay used: immunoSEQ multiplex PCR; TCRdb lists only in-frame clones, some missing. This sample carries 9,000 to 9,500 clones, 78% of them seen once, and the ten largest clones take more than 15%. The sample consisted of ileal tissue. The receptors here all came from an adult with Crohn's disease.

CDR3 sequence reads: CASSSQGLTGNTIYF. In DNA, the CDR3 is TGTGCCAGCAGCTCACAGGGGCTAACTGGAAACACCATATATTTT. V and J are TRBV9 and TRBJ1-3; 7 bases align to TRBD1. V was pared by 4 bases and J by 2 bases, with 6 bases of the junction left unmatched. Germline CDR1 is SGDLS and CDR2 is YYNGEE. The CDR3 has 15 amino acids.

This clone was seen more than once but under ten times. V gene TRBV7-2 combines with J gene TRBJ2-3; 14 bases fit TRBD2. The germline V gene has CDR1 SGHTA and CDR2 FQGNSA. Trimming took 5 bases from V and 0 from J; bases not matched to a gene: 7. The CDR3 has 18 amino acids. CDR3 loop: CASSPRLAGGMSTDTQYF. The CDR3 DNA is TGTGCCAGCAGCCCGCGACTAGCGGGGGGGATGAGCACAGATACGCAGTATTTT. The entire variable domain, with the rest obtained from reference TRBV7-2 and TRBJ2-3, is as follows: GAGVSQSPSNKVTEKGKDVELRCDPISGHTALYWYRQSLGQGLEFLIYFQGNSAPDKSGLPSDRFSAERTGGSVSTLTIQRTQQEDSAVYLCASSPRLAGGMSTDTQYFGPGTRLTVL.

Details on this clone: One end of the junction fails to match germline, which may point to a read error. The J gene is TRBJ2-2, the V gene TRBV7-7; D unresolved. There are 12 residues in the CDR3. Germline-derived CDR1 and CDR2 are SSHAT and FNYEAQ (reference sequence). The CDR3 sequence: CASSLYTGELFF. Written as DNA, the CDR3 is TGTGCTAGCAGCTTATATACCGGGGAGCTGTTTTTT.

The J gene is TRBJ2-2, the V gene TRBV2, with D perhaps TRBD2 (7 bases). V shed 7 bases and J shed 4 bases, with 19 bases lying between them. The CDR3 extends over 16 amino acids. Germline V CDR1 and CDR2: SNHLY, FYNNEI. The CDR3 DNA reads TGTGCCAGCACGGCCGGGGGAGGGGGGGCCACCGGGGAGCTGTTTTTT. It translates to CASTAGGGGATGELFF.

The V and J genes are TRBV28 and TRBJ1-3; possible D gene TRBD1, 6 bases. Germline V CDR1 and CDR2: MDHEN, SYDVKM. Trimming removed 8 bases at V and 3 bases at J, with 17 bases between. The CDR3 covers 15 residues. CDR3 bases: TGTGCCAGCCGCGCGCTACAGGGTTTTGGAAACACCATATATTTT. It yields the protein CASRALQGFGNTIYF.

The chain couples TRBV28 to TRBJ1-2, with TRBD1 matching 9 bases. Germline CDR1 and CDR2: MDHEN and SYDVKM. The V segment lost 8 bases and the J segment 1 base; nucleotides outside the gene matches: 8. The CDR3 sequence is 15 residues long. CDR3: CASSTGTGINYGYTF. The CDR3 coding sequence is TGTGCCAGCTCCACCGGGACAGGGATTAACTATGGCTACACCTTC.

This rearrangement joins TRBV4-3 to TRBJ1-6, with 7 bases matching TRBD1. The CDR3 contains 14 residues. J lost 14 bases, V lost 0 bases, and 7 bases had no gene match. Germline V gene data show CDR1 as LGHNA and CDR2 as YSLEER. The CDR3 spells CASSQEQGYLSLHF. The CDR3 DNA is TGCGCCAGCAGCCAAGAACAGGGGTACCTGTCCCTCCACTTT.

The chain has TRBV30 and TRBJ2-7, with TRBD2 identical over 8 bases. Germline V gene sequence: CDR1 GTSNPN, CDR2 SVGIG (reference sequence). The CDR3 consists of 15 residues. The trim removed 5 bases at V and 0 bases at J, leaving 9 bases unmatched. CDR3 protein: CAWLRTSGGSYEQYF. The CDR3 DNA reads as TGTGCCTGGCTCCGTACTAGCGGAGGCTCCTACGAGCAGTACTTC.

The chain uses TRBV14 and TRBJ2-2, with D perhaps TRBD2 (5 bases). CDR1 is SGHDN, CDR2 FVKESK, per germline. This CDR3 is 15 amino acids long. Trimming took off 4 bases at V and 1 base at J, with 10 bases between the two ends. The CDR3: CASSPLGGNTGELFF. The CDR3 DNA reads TGTGCCAGCAGCCCCCTCGGAGGGAACACCGGGGAGCTGTTTTTT. Complete variable domain (other parts from reference TRBV14 and TRBJ2-2): EAGVTQFPSHSVIEKGQTVTLRCDPISGHDNLYWYRRVMGKEIKFLLHFVKESKQDESGMPNNRFLAERTGGTYSTLKVQPAELEDSGVYFCASSPLGGNTGELFFGEGSRLTVL.

About this clone: Other DNA sequences within the sample encode an identical CDR3. The rearrangement joins TRBV29-1 to TRBJ1-1; 8 bases match TRBD1. Unmatched junction bases numbered 2, after V lost 7 bases and J lost 1 base. This CDR3 spans 12 amino acids. Germline CDR1 reads SQVTM; CDR2 reads ANQGSEA. CDR3 sequence (DNA): TGCAGCGGGGGGACAGGGAACACTGAAGCTTTCTTT. Its protein is CSGGTGNTEAFF.

This clone was detected only a few times. The chain employs TRBV18 and TRBJ2-1; 7 bases are a match to TRBD1. The CDR3 contains 14 residues. Germline assignment: CDR1 KGHSH and CDR2 LQKENI. V lost 3 bases and J lost 5; bases outside the gene matches: 4. In nucleotides, the CDR3 is TGTGCCAGCTCACCTTCGGACAGGCACAATGAGCAGTTCTTC. It encodes CASSPSDRHNEQFF.

This clone is judged medium-sized. The chain uses TRBV19 and TRBJ2-7; 10 bases map to TRBD1. Germline V gives CDR1 LNHDA, CDR2 SQIVND (reference sequence). This CDR3 has 15 amino acids. V lost 5 bases to trimming and J lost 3 bases; unmatched junction nucleotides: 7. CDR3 nucleotide sequence: TGTGCCAGTAGTGCGCGGACAGGGGGTAACTACGAGCAGTACTTC. Translated: CASSARTGGNYEQYF.

The count of this clone is one. The chain is built from TRBV6-1 and TRBJ1-1; a possible D gene is TRBD1 (6 bases). Germline CDR1 is MNHNS and CDR2 is SASEGT. Trimming left V 7 bases short and J 6 bases short, with 12 bases between. CDR3 length equals 12 residues. In DNA, the CDR3 is TGTGCCAGCAACCAGGGGTTCGCTGAAGCTTTCTTT. It specifies CASNQGFAEAFF.

This clone has only one observation. The genes are TRBV5-4 and TRBJ2-7; 9 bases are shared with TRBD1. This CDR3 region has 16 residues. Unmatched junction bases numbered 10, after V lost 1 base and J lost 5 bases. The germline CDR1 and CDR2 sequences are SGHNT and YYREEE (reference sequence). CDR3 residues: CASSLKTGQGSNEQYF. In DNA, the CDR3 is TGTGCCAGCAGCTTGAAGACGGGACAGGGATCTAACGAGCAGTACTTC.

The rearrangement links TRBV11-3 to TRBJ2-7, with TRBD2 matching over 11 bases. The CDR3 sequence is 17 residues long. CDR1 is SGHNT and CDR2 is YENEEA in the germline V gene. V lost 1 base, J lost 3 bases, and 8 bases stayed unmatched. The CDR3: CASSLALGLAVLYEQYF. The CDR3 region has the DNA TGTGCCAGCAGCTTAGCTTTGGGACTAGCGGTACTCTACGAGCAGTACTTC.

This chain joins TRBV19 and TRBJ1-5; D perhaps matches TRBD1 (5 bases). Trimming removed 2 bases from V and 9 bases from J, with 23 bases in between. Per germline, CDR1 LNHDA and CDR2 SQIVND (reference sequence). This CDR3 has 17 amino acids. The CDR3 region has the DNA TGTGCCAGTAGTATATGGAGTGGGGCGGCCAATCAGCGGCCCCAGCATTTT. This codes for CASSIWSGAANQRPQHF. Combining the CDR3 with reference TRBV19 and TRBJ1-5 gives the whole variable domain DGGITQSPKYLFRKEGQNVTLSCEQNLNHDAMYWYRQDPGQGLRLIYYSQIVNDFQKGDIAEGYSVSREKKESFPLTVTSAQKNPTAFYLCASSIWSGAANQRPQHFGDGTRLSIL.

The chain recombines TRBV6-1 with TRBJ2-1; 8 positions agree with TRBD1. The CDR3 consists of 15 residues. In germline, CDR1 is MNHNS, CDR2 SASEGT. V shed 3 bases and J 3 bases; nucleotides not matched to a gene: 4. DNA for the CDR3: TGTGCCAGCAGTGATCCCGGGACAGGCTACAATGAGCAGTTCTTC. Its translation: CASSDPGTGYNEQFF.

This clone was recorded only once. CDR3: CASSRPLAASTDTQYF. DNA for the CDR3: TGTGCCAGCAGCCGTCCACTAGCGGCAAGCACAGATACGCAGTATTTT. This chain links TRBV7-2 with TRBJ2-3; 8 bases align to TRBD2. With V trimmed by 5 bases and J by 0 bases, 7 bases remained unmatched. The CDR3 spans 16 residues. CDR1 and CDR2 (germline): SGHTA, FQGNSA. The whole variable domain, remainder taken from reference TRBV7-2 and TRBJ2-3, is GAGVSQSPSNKVTEKGKDVELRCDPISGHTALYWYRQSLGQGLEFLIYFQGNSAPDKSGLPSDRFSAERTGGSVSTLTIQRTQQEDSAVYLCASSRPLAASTDTQYFGPGTRLTVL.

V gene TRBV30 combines with J gene TRBJ1-4; D remains unclear. CDR3 length equals 12 residues. Germline V CDR1 and CDR2: GTSNPN, SVGIG (reference sequence). V lost 3 bases and J 8 bases, leaving 10 bases between the germline ends. CDR3 sequence reads: CAWSSLREKLFF. The CDR3 DNA reads as TGTGCCTGGAGCTCTCTCCGGGAAAAACTGTTTTTT.

The chain links TRBV9 to TRBJ2-1, with TRBD2 matching 8 bases. CDR1 is SGDLS and CDR2 is YYNGEE in the germline V gene. Unmatched junction bases numbered 6, after V lost 0 bases and J lost 7 bases. The length of the CDR3 is 15 residues. DNA of the CDR3: TGTGCCAGCAGCGTAGTCAGCGGGAGCTTTAATGAGCAGTTCTTC. Translated: CASSVVSGSFNEQFF.

V usage is TRBV7-2 and J usage is TRBJ2-2, with D possibly TRBD2 on 6 matching bases. V was cut by 1 base and J by 2 bases, with 14 bases left in between. CDR1 is SGHTA and CDR2 is FQGNSA in the germline V gene. This CDR3 spans 17 amino acids. CDR3 amino acids: CASSLVIVAANTGELFF. CDR3 DNA sequence: TGTGCCAGCAGCTTAGTTATCGTAGCGGCCAACACCGGGGAGCTGTTTTTT.

The V and J genes are TRBV7-3 and TRBJ2-3; 7 bases map to TRBD2. V lost 0 bases to trimming and J lost 0 bases; unmatched junction nucleotides: 6. From germline, CDR1 is SGHTA and CDR2 FQGTGA. The length of the CDR3 is 17 residues. CDR3 sequence reads: CASSLTPAGSSTDTQYF. CDR3 in DNA: TGTGCCAGCAGCTTAACTCCAGCGGGGAGCAGCACAGATACGCAGTATTTT. The whole variable domain, remainder taken from reference TRBV7-3 and TRBJ2-3, is GAGVSQTPSNKVTEKGKYVELRCDPISGHTALYWYRQSLGQGPEFLIYFQGTGAADDSGLPNDRFFAVRPEGSVSTLKIQRTERGDSAVYLCASSLTPAGSSTDTQYFGPGTRLTVL.

The chain is built from TRBV19 and TRBJ1-5; 8 bases are a match to TRBD1. This CDR3 has 18 residues. V trimming: 5 bases; J trimming: 3 bases; junction bases outside the gene matches: 15. Germline loops: CDR1 LNHDA, CDR2 SQIVND (reference sequence). In nucleotides, the CDR3 is TGTGCCAGTAGTCCCTGGGGGACAGGTGGGACTTCCAATCAGCCCCAGCATTTT. Its translation: CASSPWGTGGTSNQPQHF.

This clone came up a few times. The rearrangement uses TRBV14 and TRBJ2-1; D is possibly TRBD2 (6 bases). The CDR3 sequence is 13 residues long. Trimming shortened V by 4 bases and J by 8 bases, and 12 bases separated the two germline ends. The germline V gene has CDR1 SGHDN and CDR2 FVKESK. Here the CDR3 DNA reads TGTGCCAGCAGCCGGGAGGATTGGCATGAGCAGTTCTTC. Translated, it gives CASSREDWHEQFF.

This chain joins TRBV6-5 and TRBJ2-1; D is ambiguous. Germline CDR1 and CDR2: MNHEY and SVGAGI. With 5 bases removed from V and 10 bases from J, the gap between germline ends came to 15 bases. This CDR3 has 13 residues. CDR3 sequence (DNA): TGTGCCAGCAGTCGCGTGCGGCGTATAGAGCAGTTCTTC. It encodes CASSRVRRIEQFF.